This T cell receptor beta chain was observed in a study of molecular identifiers for immune sequencing clone quantification. At the level of the study: Replicate RNA from roughly 21,000 or 96,000 naive CD8 T cells formed five aliquots; four were sequenced. General observations from the study: Beyond 20 RNA copies, clones held over 99% of effector molecules, compared with under 1% in naive cells.

Libraries of naive CD8 T cells were made from about 20,000 to 1,000,000 sorted cells. They used 10%, 30% or 50% RNA. TCRdb reanalysed the PCR reads using MiXCR and keeps one entry per CDR3 protein. The sample records 20,000 to 30,000 distinct CDR3 sequences, 17% being singletons. This clonotype has a count of ten or more. The antigen remains undetermined. Germline CDR1 SGHNT, CDR2 YYREEE (reference sequence). Between the trimmed V and J ends, which lost 4 bases and 4 bases, there was a span of 26 bases. The CDR3 is 18 residues long. The source is a human donor in good health. Some libraries in this study had Jurkat cell RNA spiked in. Specimen: naive CD8+ T cells from blood, with Jurkat cell RNA spiked in. Subset described: FACS-sorted CD8+CD4-CCR7+CD45RA+ naive T cells. The chain combines TRBV5-4 with TRBJ2-5; D may correspond to TRBD1 or TRBD2 (5 bases each). This CDR3 is CASSVIYLTGTPGETQYF. In nucleotides, the CDR3 is TGTGCCAGCAGCGTAATATACCTAACCGGGACCCCGGGAGAGACCCAGTACTTC.